This TCR beta chain was obtained from a study of persistence of HIV-infected CD4 T cells. Whole-study context: The sample holds CD4+ T cells responsive to CMV or HIV-1 Gag. Up to about 200 mL blood was drawn at multiple time points; a couple of donors had single-time leukapheresis.

Germline CDR1 reads MGHRA; CDR2 reads YSYEKL. V gave up 4 bases and J gave up 3 bases; unmatched junction bases: 5. The CDR3 sequence is 15 residues long. The stimulus was lysate of CMV-infected fibroblasts, roughly 9.2 ug/mL. CD40L-negative CD69-negative CD45RO-high memory CD4+ T cells were sorted as populations depleted of antigen-responding cells. As for this clone: Its matching antigen is unknown.

This was the immunoSEQ version 4 assay in survey mode. Repertoires were generated with immunoSEQ multiplex PCR, while TCRdb's copy carries only in-frame clones and drops some. The data show approximately 31,000 clones, 82% seen once. This receptor was taken from an adult woman with HIV who was CMV-seropositive. The rearrangement uses TRBV4-1 and TRBJ2-2; 7 bases fit TRBD2. Specimen: CD4+ T cells sorted from PBMCs after roughly 20-hour stimulation, collected from a patient who received antiretroviral therapy. CDR3 coding DNA: TGCGCCAGCAGCCGAGGTGGGGGGGACACCGGGGAGCTGTTTTTT. Residues: CASSRGGGDTGELFF.